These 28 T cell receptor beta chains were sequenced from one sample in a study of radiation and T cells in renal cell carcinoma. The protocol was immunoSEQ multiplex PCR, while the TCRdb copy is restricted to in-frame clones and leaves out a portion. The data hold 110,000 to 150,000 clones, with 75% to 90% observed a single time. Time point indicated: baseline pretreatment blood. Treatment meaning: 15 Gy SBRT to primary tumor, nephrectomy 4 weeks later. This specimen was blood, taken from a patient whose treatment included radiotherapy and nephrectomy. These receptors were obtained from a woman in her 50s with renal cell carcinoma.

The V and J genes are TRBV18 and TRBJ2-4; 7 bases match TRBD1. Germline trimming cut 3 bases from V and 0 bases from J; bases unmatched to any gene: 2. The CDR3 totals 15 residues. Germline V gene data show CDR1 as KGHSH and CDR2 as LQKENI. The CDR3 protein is CASSPGQIAKNIQYF. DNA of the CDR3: TGTGCCAGCTCACCGGGACAGATAGCCAAAAACATTCAGTACTTC.

For the CDR3, the DNA is TGTGCCACCCGTGACAGCAACAGGGCAGATACGCAGTATTTT. Residues: CATRDSNRADTQYF. The chain employs TRBV10-3 and TRBJ2-3; D possibly corresponds to TRBD1 (6 bases). V was cut by 10 bases and J by 4 bases, with 18 bases left in between. Germline loops: CDR1 ENHRY, CDR2 SYGVKD. The CDR3 sequence is 14 residues long.

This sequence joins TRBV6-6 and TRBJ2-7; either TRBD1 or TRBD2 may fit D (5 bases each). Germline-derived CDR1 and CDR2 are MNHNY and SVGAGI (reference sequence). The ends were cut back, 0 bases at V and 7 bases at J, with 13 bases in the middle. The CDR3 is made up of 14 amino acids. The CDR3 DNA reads TGTGCCAGCAGTTACTCAGTCAGCGAGGGGGAGCAGTACTTC. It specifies CASSYSVSEGEQYF.

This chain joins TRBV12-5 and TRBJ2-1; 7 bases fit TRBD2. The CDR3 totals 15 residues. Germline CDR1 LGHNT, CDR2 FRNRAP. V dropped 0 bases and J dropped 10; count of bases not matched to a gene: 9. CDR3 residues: CASGLVPPSGGEQFF. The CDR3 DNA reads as TGTGCTAGTGGTTTGGTACCCCCTAGCGGAGGGGAGCAGTTCTTC.

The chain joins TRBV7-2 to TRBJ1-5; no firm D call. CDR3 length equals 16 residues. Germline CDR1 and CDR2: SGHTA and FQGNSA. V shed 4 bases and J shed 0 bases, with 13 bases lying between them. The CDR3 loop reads CASSSLPGYSNQPQHF. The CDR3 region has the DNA TGTGCCAGCAGCTCGCTACCAGGCTATAGCAATCAGCCCCAGCATTTT.

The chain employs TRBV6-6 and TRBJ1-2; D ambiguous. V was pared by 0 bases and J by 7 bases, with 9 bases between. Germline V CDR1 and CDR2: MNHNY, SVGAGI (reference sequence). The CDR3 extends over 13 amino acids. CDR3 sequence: CASSYSRVGGYTF. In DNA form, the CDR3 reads TGTGCCAGCAGTTACTCCCGAGTCGGTGGCTACACCTTC.

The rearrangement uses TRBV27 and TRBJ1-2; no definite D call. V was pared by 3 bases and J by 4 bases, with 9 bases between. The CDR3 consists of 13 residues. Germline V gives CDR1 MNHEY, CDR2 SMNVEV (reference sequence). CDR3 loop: CASSLRGGYGYTF. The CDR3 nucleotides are TGTGCCAGCAGTTTGCGGGGTGGCTATGGCTACACCTTC.

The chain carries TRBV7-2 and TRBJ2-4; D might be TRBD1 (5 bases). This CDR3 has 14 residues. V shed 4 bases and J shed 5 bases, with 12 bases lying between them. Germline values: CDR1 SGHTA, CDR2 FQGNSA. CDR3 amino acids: CASSYGARENIQYF. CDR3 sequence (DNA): TGTGCCAGCAGCTACGGTGCCAGGGAAAACATTCAGTACTTC. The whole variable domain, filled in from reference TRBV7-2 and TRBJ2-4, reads GAGVSQSPSNKVTEKGKDVELRCDPISGHTALYWYRQSLGQGLEFLIYFQGNSAPDKSGLPSDRFSAERTGGSVSTLTIQRTQQEDSAVYLCASSYGARENIQYFGAGTRLSVL.

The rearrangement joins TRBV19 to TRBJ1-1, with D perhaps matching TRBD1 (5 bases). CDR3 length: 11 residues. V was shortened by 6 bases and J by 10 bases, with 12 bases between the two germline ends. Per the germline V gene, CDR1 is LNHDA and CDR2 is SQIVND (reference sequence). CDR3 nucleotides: TGTGCCAGTAGGAATCCTAGGGGAGCTTTCTTT. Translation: CASRNPRGAFF.

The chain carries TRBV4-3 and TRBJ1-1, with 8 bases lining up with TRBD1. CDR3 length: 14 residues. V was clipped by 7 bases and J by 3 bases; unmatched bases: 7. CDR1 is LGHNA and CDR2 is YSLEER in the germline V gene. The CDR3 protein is CASTADREDTEAFF. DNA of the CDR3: TGCGCCAGCACCGCGGACAGGGAGGACACTGAAGCTTTCTTT.

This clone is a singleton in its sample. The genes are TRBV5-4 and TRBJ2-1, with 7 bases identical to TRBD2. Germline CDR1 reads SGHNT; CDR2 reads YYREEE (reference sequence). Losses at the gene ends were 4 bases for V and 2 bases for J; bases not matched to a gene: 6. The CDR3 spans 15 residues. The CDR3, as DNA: TGTGCCAGCAGCACCCGACTAGCCACCTACAATGAGCAGTTCTTC. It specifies CASSTRLATYNEQFF.

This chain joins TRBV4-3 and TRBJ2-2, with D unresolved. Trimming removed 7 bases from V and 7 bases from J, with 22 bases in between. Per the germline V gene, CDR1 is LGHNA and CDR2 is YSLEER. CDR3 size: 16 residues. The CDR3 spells CASTPTTAVNLGELFF. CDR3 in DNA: TGCGCCAGCACCCCAACAACAGCAGTGAATCTCGGGGAGCTGTTTTTT.

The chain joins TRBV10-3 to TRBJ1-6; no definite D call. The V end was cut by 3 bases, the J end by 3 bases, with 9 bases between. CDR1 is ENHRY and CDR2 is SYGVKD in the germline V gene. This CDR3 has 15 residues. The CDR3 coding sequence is TGTGCCATCAGTGATCTAGGAGACTATAATTCACCCCTCCACTTT. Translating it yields CAISDLGDYNSPLHF.

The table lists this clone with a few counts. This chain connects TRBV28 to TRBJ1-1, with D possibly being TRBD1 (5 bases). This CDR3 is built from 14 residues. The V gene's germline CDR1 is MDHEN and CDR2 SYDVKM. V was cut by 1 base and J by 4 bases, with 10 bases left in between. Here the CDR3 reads CASSLSPGGTEAFF. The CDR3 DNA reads TGTGCCAGCAGTTTATCCCCCGGGGGCACTGAAGCTTTCTTT.

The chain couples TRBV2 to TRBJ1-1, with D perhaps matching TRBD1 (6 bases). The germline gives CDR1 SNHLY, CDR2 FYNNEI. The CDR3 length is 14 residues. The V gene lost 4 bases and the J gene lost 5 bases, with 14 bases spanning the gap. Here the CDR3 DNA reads TGTGCCAGCAGTGCCAACGGGGGGCGGACTGAAGCTTTCTTT. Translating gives CASSANGGRTEAFF.

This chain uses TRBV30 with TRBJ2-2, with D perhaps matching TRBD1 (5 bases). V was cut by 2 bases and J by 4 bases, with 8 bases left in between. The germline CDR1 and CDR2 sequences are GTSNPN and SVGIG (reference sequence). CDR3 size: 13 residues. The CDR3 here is CAWSRGITGELFF. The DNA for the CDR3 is TGTGCCTGGAGTAGGGGTATCACCGGGGAGCTGTTTTTT.

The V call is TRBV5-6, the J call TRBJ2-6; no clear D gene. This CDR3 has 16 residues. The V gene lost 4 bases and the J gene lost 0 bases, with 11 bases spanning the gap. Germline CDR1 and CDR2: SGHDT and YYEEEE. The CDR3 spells CASSPDGDSGANVLTF. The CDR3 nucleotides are TGTGCCAGCAGCCCCGACGGAGACTCTGGGGCCAACGTCCTGACTTTC.

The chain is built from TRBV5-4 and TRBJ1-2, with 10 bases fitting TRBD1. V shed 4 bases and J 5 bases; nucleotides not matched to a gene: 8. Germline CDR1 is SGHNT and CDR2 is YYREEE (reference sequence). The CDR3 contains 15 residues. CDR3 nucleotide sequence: TGTGCCAGCAGCGTCCCCGGGACAGGGGTATATGGCTACACCTTC. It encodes CASSVPGTGVYGYTF.

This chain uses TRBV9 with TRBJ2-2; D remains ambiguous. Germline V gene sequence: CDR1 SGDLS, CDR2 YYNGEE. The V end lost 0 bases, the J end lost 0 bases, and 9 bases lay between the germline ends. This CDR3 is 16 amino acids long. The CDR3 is CASSVGWATNTGELFF. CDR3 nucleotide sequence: TGTGCCAGCAGCGTAGGGTGGGCGACGAACACCGGGGAGCTGTTTTTT.

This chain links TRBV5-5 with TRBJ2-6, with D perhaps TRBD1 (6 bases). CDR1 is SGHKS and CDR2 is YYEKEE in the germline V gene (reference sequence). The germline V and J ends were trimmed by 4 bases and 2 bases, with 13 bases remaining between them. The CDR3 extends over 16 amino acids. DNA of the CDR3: TGTGCCAGCAGCATACCCAGGGGAGCTGGGGCCAACGTCCTGACTTTC. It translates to CASSIPRGAGANVLTF.

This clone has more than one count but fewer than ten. In nucleotides, the CDR3 is TGCGCCAGCAGCCCAGGGACAGGCGGTGGCTACACCTTC. Protein: CASSPGTGGGYTF. The chain has TRBV5-1 and TRBJ1-2; 8 bases map to TRBD1. CDR3 size: 13 residues. The germline CDR1 and CDR2 sequences are SGHRS and YFSETQ. With V trimmed by 4 bases and J by 7 bases, 6 bases remained unmatched.

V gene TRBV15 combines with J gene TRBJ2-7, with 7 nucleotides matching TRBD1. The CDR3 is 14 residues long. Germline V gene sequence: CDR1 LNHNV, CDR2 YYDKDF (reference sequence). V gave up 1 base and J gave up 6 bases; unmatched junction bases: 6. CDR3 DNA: TGTGCCACCAGCAGAGGGGGGACAGCTTCCGAGCAGTACTTC. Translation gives CATSRGGTASEQYF.

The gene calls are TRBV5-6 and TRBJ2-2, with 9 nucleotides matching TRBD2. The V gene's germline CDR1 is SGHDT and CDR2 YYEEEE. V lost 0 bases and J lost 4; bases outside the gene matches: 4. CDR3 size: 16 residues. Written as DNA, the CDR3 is TGTGCCAGCAGCTTGGGCGGGGGGGTGACCACCGGGGAGCTGTTTTTT. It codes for CASSLGGGVTTGELFF.

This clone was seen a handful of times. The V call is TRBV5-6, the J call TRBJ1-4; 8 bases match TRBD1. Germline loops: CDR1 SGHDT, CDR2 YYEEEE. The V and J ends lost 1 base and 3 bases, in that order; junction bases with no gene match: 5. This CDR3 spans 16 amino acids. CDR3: CASSLLQGEANEKLFF. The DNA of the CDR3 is TGTGCCAGCAGCTTGCTACAGGGGGAGGCTAATGAAAAACTGTTTTTT.

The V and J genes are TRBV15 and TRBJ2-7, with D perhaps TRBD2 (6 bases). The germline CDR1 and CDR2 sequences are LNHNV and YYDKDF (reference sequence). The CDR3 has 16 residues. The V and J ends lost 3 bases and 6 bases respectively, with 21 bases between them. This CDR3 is CATSRQALAENSEQYF. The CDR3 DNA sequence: TGTGCCACCAGCAGGCAAGCATTAGCGGAAAACTCCGAGCAGTACTTC.

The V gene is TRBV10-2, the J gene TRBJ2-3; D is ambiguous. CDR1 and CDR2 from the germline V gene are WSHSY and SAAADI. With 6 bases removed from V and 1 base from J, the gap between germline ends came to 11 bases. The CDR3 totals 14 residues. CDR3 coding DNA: TGCGCCAGCAGGAGCGTCATGGGCACAGATACGCAGTATTTT. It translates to CASRSVMGTDTQYF.

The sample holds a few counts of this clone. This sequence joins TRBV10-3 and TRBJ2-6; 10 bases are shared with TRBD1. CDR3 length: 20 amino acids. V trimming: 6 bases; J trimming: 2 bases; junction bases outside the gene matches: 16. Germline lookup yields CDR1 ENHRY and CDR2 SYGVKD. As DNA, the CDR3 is TGTGCCATCAGCGAACGATGGGGACAGGGGAGGAGAGCTGGGGCCAACGTCCTGACTTTC. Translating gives CAISERWGQGRRAGANVLTF.

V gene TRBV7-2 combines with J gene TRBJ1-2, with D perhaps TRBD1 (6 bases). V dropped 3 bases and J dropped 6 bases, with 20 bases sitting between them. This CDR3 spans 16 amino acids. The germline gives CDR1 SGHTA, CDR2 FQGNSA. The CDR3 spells CASSLVEGVMSHGYTF. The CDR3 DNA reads TGTGCCAGCAGCTTGGTAGAGGGGGTTATGTCACATGGCTACACCTTC.